These 11 T cell receptor beta chains came from one sample sequenced in a study of beta chain features in type 1 diabetes. These receptors lack a known antigen. Reverse transcribing all isolated RNA meant expressed TCRB transcripts were sequenced. Produced via immunoSEQ multiplex PCR; TCRdb's table is partial and in-frame only. Of about 260,000 clones listed, 20% to 25% were seen once; the top ten hold around 0.012%. Study results and caveats: Across all four CD4+ subsets, people with type 1 diabetes showed modestly shorter TCRB CDR3s.

The sequenced sample was naive CD4+ T cells from blood. These receptors were collected from a woman in her twenties or thirties with type 1 diabetes.

The gene calls are TRBV4-1 and TRBJ2-7; 7 positions match TRBD2. The CDR3 has 16 amino acids. Germline V gene lookup returns CDR1 MGHRA and CDR2 YSYEKL. V was pared by 1 base and J by 2 bases, with 8 bases of the junction left unmatched. The DNA of the CDR3 is TGCGCCAGCAGCCAAGGGGGGGGTACATGGGCCTACGAGCAGTACTTC. Its protein is CASSQGGGTWAYEQYF.

This clone was observed a few times. This chain joins TRBV30 and TRBJ2-5, with 7 bases lining up with TRBD2. The CDR3 covers 13 residues. The germline CDR1 and CDR2 sequences are GTSNPN and SVGIG (reference sequence). The ends lost 2 bases at V and 5 bases at J; junction bases unmatched: 5. The CDR3 loop reads CAWSTSEWETQYF. The CDR3 DNA follows: TGTGCCTGGAGTACTAGCGAATGGGAGACCCAGTACTTC.

The rearrangement uses TRBV4-1 and TRBJ2-2; 12 nucleotides line up with TRBD2. This CDR3 spans 17 amino acids. From germline, CDR1 is MGHRA and CDR2 YSYEKL. Losses at the gene ends were 4 bases for V and 2 bases for J; bases not matched to a gene: 5. CDR3 residues: CASSPIGLAGNTGELFF. CDR3 nucleotides: TGCGCCAGCAGCCCGATCGGACTAGCGGGAAACACCGGGGAGCTGTTTTTT.

In its sample, this clone was seen a few times. The V call is TRBV21-1, the J call TRBJ1-1; the table's D call, TRBD1, was not checked against the DNA. TRBV21-1 is a known pseudogene. The CDR3 is made up of 15 amino acids. In nucleotides, the CDR3 is TGTGCCAGCAGCGAAGAGACAGCGATGAACACTGAAGCTTTCTTT. Translating it yields CASSEETAMNTEAFF.

This sequence joins TRBV29-1 and TRBJ2-1; 10 bases are a match to TRBD2. V shed 7 bases, J shed 3 bases, and the junction held 6 bases outside the gene matches. CDR3 length: 14 residues. Germline V CDR1 and CDR2: SQVTM, ANQGSEA. CDR3 in DNA: TGCAGCGAGAGCGGGAGGGCGGGCTACAATGAGCAGTTCTTC. Its translation: CSESGRAGYNEQFF.

This chain links TRBV30 with TRBJ2-1; tentatively, D is TRBD2 (5 bases). V lost 7 bases, J lost 3 bases, and 16 bases lay in between. Germline V lookup: CDR1 GTSNPN, CDR2 SVGIG (reference sequence). CDR3 length: 14 residues. The CDR3 DNA follows: TGTGCCTCACCGGGCGGGTTAAGCTACAATGAGCAGTTCTTC. Its translation is CASPGGLSYNEQFF.

This clone was observed a few times. This chain connects TRBV28 to TRBJ2-1, with 9 bases aligning to TRBD2. The V gene's germline CDR1 is MDHEN and CDR2 SYDVKM. This CDR3 spans 15 amino acids. The trim removed 5 bases at V and 8 bases at J, leaving 10 bases unmatched. DNA for the CDR3: TGTGCCAGCAGTCCAGTAGCGGGAGCGAGGGATGAGCAGTTCTTC. Protein: CASSPVAGARDEQFF.

The V gene is TRBV5-1, the J gene TRBJ2-7, with D hard to call. The germline CDR1 and CDR2 sequences are SGHRS and YFSETQ. Between the trimmed V and J ends, which lost 0 bases and 6 bases, there was a span of 10 bases. The CDR3 has 13 amino acids. CDR3 coding DNA: TGCGCCAGCAGCTTGGCAGTCCCCCGCGAGCAGTACTTC. Protein product: CASSLAVPREQYF.

This clone was seen a few times. This CDR3 is CASSRNRDGGYTF. CDR3 nucleotide sequence: TGTGCCAGCAGCAGGAACAGGGACGGGGGCTACACCTTC. The V and J genes are TRBV11-2 and TRBJ1-2; D might be TRBD1 (6 bases). Trimming cost V 5 bases and J 8 bases, with 15 bases left between them. Germline values: CDR1 SGHAT, CDR2 FQNNGV. The CDR3 totals 13 residues.

This rearrangement joins TRBV18 to TRBJ1-2; D not resolved. The germline gives CDR1 KGHSH, CDR2 LQKENI. V was clipped by 0 bases and J by 7 bases, with 6 bases between them. The CDR3 extends over 12 amino acids. CDR3 sequence: CASSPPGVGYTF. Written as DNA, the CDR3 is TGTGCCAGCTCACCACCAGGAGTTGGCTACACCTTC.

This clone was picked up a small number of times. The chain combines TRBV5-1 with TRBJ2-1, with 13 bases lining up with TRBD2. V lost 8 bases to trimming and J lost 9 bases; unmatched junction nucleotides: 8. Per the germline V gene, CDR1 is SGHRS and CDR2 is YFSETQ. This CDR3 is 14 amino acids long. The CDR3 region is CASTRTSGSIEQFF. The CDR3, as DNA: TGCGCCAGTACCAGGACTAGCGGGAGTATTGAGCAGTTCTTC.